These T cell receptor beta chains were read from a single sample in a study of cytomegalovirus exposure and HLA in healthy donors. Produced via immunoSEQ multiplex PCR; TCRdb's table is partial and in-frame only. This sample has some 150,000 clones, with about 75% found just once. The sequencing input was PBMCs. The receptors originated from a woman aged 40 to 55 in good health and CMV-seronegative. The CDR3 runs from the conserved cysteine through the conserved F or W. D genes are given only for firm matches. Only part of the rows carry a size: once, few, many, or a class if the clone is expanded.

CDR3nt: TGTGCCAGCAGGGGACAGAATAGCAATCAGCCCCAGCATTTT; CDR3aa: CASRGQNSNQPQHF; abundance: .; v_gene: TRBV2; j_gene: TRBJ1-5; d_gene: TRBD1
CDR3nt: TGTGCCAGCCGCCCCGGGGGGGCATCGGATACGCAGTATTTT; CDR3aa: CASRPGGASDTQYF; abundance: .; v_gene: TRBV28; j_gene: TRBJ2-3; d_gene: TRBD2
CDR3nt: TGTGCCAGCAGCTTGTCCGACCGTACTAGCGGGGGGTACAATGAGCAGTTCTTC; CDR3aa: CASSLSDRTSGGYNEQFF; abundance: few; v_gene: TRBV5-6; j_gene: TRBJ2-1; d_gene: TRBD2
CDR3nt: TGTGCCAGCAGCTTATCCGGGGGGCCCAATCAGCCCCAGCATTTT; CDR3aa: CASSLSGGPNQPQHF; abundance: .; v_gene: TRBV7-9; j_gene: TRBJ1-5; d_gene: .
CDR3nt: TGTGCCAGCAGCCTAATAGCGGGAAGGATGGAGACCCAGTACTTC; CDR3aa: CASSLIAGRMETQYF; abundance: .; v_gene: TRBV7-2; j_gene: TRBJ2-5; d_gene: TRBD2
CDR3nt: TGTGCCAGCAACCCCGGGACAGGGTTATACAATGAGCAGTTCTTC; CDR3aa: CASNPGTGLYNEQFF; abundance: .; v_gene: TRBV9; j_gene: TRBJ2-1; d_gene: TRBD1
CDR3nt: TGTGCCAGCAGCCGCACAAGGAGCTCCTACGAGCAGTACTTC; CDR3aa: CASSRTRSSYEQYF; abundance: few; v_gene: TRBV7-2; j_gene: TRBJ2-7; d_gene: .
CDR3nt: TGTGCCAGCTCACCGACTCAGCAAGAGACCCAGTACTTC; CDR3aa: CASSPTQQETQYF; abundance: .; v_gene: TRBV18; j_gene: TRBJ2-5; d_gene: .
CDR3nt: TGTGCCAGCAGTTTAAAGAGCGCGGACAGTTCCTACGAGCAGTACTTC; CDR3aa: CASSLKSADSSYEQYF; abundance: few; v_gene: TRBV27; j_gene: TRBJ2-7; d_gene: .
CDR3nt: TGTGCCAGCAGTTTACGGCAGGGGACCTATGGCTACACCTTC; CDR3aa: CASSLRQGTYGYTF; abundance: .; v_gene: TRBV28; j_gene: TRBJ1-2; d_gene: .
CDR3nt: TGTGCCAGCAGCTCGGGAGCGGGGGGCAATAAAGAGACCCAGTACTTC; CDR3aa: CASSSGAGGNKETQYF; abundance: .; v_gene: TRBV5-6; j_gene: TRBJ2-5; d_gene: TRBD2
CDR3nt: TGTGCCAGCAGCTTGGCCAGGGCTAGCGGAGGCTATGAGCAGTTCTTC; CDR3aa: CASSLARASGGYEQFF; abundance: .; v_gene: TRBV5-4; j_gene: TRBJ2-1; d_gene: TRBD2
CDR3nt: TGCGCCAGCAGCCTCAGGGGGTTGAACACTGAAGCTTTCTTT; CDR3aa: CASSLRGLNTEAFF; abundance: .; v_gene: TRBV4-1; j_gene: TRBJ1-1; d_gene: TRBD1
CDR3nt: TGTGCCAGCAGCTTGCAGGGTATGAACACTGAAGCTTTCTTT; CDR3aa: CASSLQGMNTEAFF; abundance: .; v_gene: TRBV5-4; j_gene: TRBJ1-1; d_gene: .
CDR3nt: TGTGCCAGCTCACCGGGGTCGGGGGGCGAGGGTGAAGCTTTCTTT; CDR3aa: CASSPGSGGEGEAFF; abundance: few; v_gene: TRBV18; j_gene: TRBJ1-1; d_gene: .
CDR3nt: TGTGCCAGCACCGACGGACAGGCGGCTACCTATAATTCACCCCTCCACTTT; CDR3aa: CASTDGQAATYNSPLHF; abundance: .; v_gene: TRBV5-4; j_gene: TRBJ1-6; d_gene: TRBD1
CDR3nt: TGTGCCAGCGGGGGGGACAGGACAGGCTATAATTCACCCCTCCACTTT; CDR3aa: CASGGDRTGYNSPLHF; abundance: .; v_gene: TRBV2; j_gene: TRBJ1-6; d_gene: TRBD1
CDR3nt: TGCGCCAGCAGCCAAGTTGGGCAGGCGTTTGGCTACACCTTC; CDR3aa: CASSQVGQAFGYTF; abundance: .; v_gene: TRBV4-3; j_gene: TRBJ1-2; d_gene: .
CDR3nt: TGTGCCAGCAGTGTACAGGGGGCCGACTCAAGGGGAGAGCGGTACTTC; CDR3aa: CASSVQGADSRGERYF; abundance: .; v_gene: TRBV2; j_gene: TRBJ2-7; d_gene: TRBD1
CDR3nt: TGTGCCAGCTCTCGGGACTCAGACACTGAAGCTTTCTTT; CDR3aa: CASSRDSDTEAFF; abundance: .; v_gene: TRBV5-4; j_gene: TRBJ1-1; d_gene: .
CDR3nt: TGTGCCAGCAGTGAAGGGAGATGGACAGATACGCAGTATTTT; CDR3aa: CASSEGRWTDTQYF; abundance: .; v_gene: TRBV6-4; j_gene: TRBJ2-3; d_gene: .
CDR3nt: TGTGCCAGCAGCCCCTACACCGGGGAGCTGTTTTTT; CDR3aa: CASSPYTGELFF; abundance: few; v_gene: TRBV28; j_gene: TRBJ2-2; d_gene: .
CDR3nt: TGCGCCAGCAGCTTGGAGGCACTAGCGGGGGGCCCCTACGAGCAGTACTTC; CDR3aa: CASSLEALAGGPYEQYF; abundance: .; v_gene: TRBV5-1; j_gene: TRBJ2-7; d_gene: TRBD2
CDR3nt: TGTGCCAGCAGTTTACTCGTTTATAATTCACCCCTCCACTTT; CDR3aa: CASSLLVYNSPLHF; abundance: .; v_gene: TRBV28; j_gene: TRBJ1-6; d_gene: .